This T cell receptor beta chain stems from a study of T cell changes during pregnancy in multiple sclerosis. Measured with immunoSEQ multiplex PCR; TCRdb has only the in-frame clones, and not every one. Of tens of thousands of clones in the sample, roughly 92% were seen once. V shed 1 base and J shed 7 bases, with 14 bases lying between them. CDR3 length: 15 amino acids. Germline values: CDR1 LGHNA, CDR2 YSLEER. Sequencing was performed on peripheral blood, taken in the second trimester of pregnancy. The sequence was collected from a female donor in good health, enrolled as a control in a pregnancy study. The chain recombines TRBV4-3 with TRBJ1-3; perhaps TRBD1 as D (6 bases). DNA for the CDR3: TGCGCCAGCAGCCAAGTAGTTAACAGGGTCAACACCATATATTTT. Its protein is CASSQVVNRVNTIYF.